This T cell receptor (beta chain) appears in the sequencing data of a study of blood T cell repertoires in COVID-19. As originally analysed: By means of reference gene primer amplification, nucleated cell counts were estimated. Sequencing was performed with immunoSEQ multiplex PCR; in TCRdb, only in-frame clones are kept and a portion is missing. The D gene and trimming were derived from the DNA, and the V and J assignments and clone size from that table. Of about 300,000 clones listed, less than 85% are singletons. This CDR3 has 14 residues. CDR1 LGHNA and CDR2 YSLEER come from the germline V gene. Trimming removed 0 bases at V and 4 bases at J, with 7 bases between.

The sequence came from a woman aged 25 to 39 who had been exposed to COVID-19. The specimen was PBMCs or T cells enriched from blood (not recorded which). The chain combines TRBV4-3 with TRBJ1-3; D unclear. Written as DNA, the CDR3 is TGCGCCAGCAGCCAAGATCTCCAGGGAAACACCATATATTTT. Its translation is CASSQDLQGNTIYF.